Listed below are T cell receptor beta chains from one sample, sequenced in a study of blood T cell repertoires in COVID-19. The protocol was immunoSEQ multiplex PCR, while the TCRdb copy is restricted to in-frame clones and leaves out a portion. The sample carries 120,000 to 150,000 clones, about 84% recorded once. Specimen: PBMCs or T cells enriched from blood (not recorded which). These receptors all stem from a young woman who had been exposed to COVID-19. Both conserved end residues are part of each CDR3. Each record gives: J gene, clone size, V gene, D gene, CDR3 protein, CDR3 DNA. D genes are given only for firm matches. Where a row states a size, it is once, few, many or the class of an expanded clone; other rows omit it.

>TRBJ2-3|-|TRBV6-5|TRBD2
CASSYGLAGSTDTQYF
TGTGCCAGCAGTTACGGTCTAGCGGGGAGCACAGATACGCAGTATTTT
>TRBJ1-2|-|TRBV5-4|TRBD1
CASSLAGTGFGYTF
TGTGCCAGCAGCTTGGCCGGGACAGGGTTTGGCTACACCTTC
>TRBJ2-5|-|TRBV7-2|-
CASSRSGAGETQYF
TGTGCCAGCAGCCGTTCCGGTGCGGGAGAGACCCAGTACTTC
>TRBJ2-2|-|TRBV4-3|-
CASSQLSGGELFF
TGCGCCAGCAGCCAACTCTCCGGGGGGGAGCTGTTTTTT
>TRBJ1-2|-|TRBV6-5|TRBD1
CASSRGQGGYGYTF
TGTGCCAGCAGCCGAGGACAGGGTGGCTATGGCTACACCTTC
>TRBJ2-7|many|TRBV5-1|TRBD1
CASSHGTVNYEQYF
TGCGCCAGCAGCCACGGGACAGTCAACTACGAGCAGTACTTC
>TRBJ1-2|-|TRBV7-9|TRBD1
CASSLDPGQGFGYTF
TGTGCCAGCAGCCTGGATCCGGGACAGGGTTTTGGCTACACCTTC
>TRBJ2-7|once|TRBV9|TRBD1
CASSVGPGQGSYEQYF
TGTGCCAGCAGCGTAGGCCCGGGACAGGGATCCTACGAGCAGTACTTC
>TRBJ1-2|few|TRBV7-2|-
CASSSSPSGGYTF
TGTGCCAGCAGCTCATCCCCCTCAGGTGGCTACACCTTC
>TRBJ1-3|-|TRBV30|-
CARDQGGNTIYF
TGTGCCCGGGATCAGGGGGGAAACACCATATATTTT
>TRBJ2-7|-|TRBV27|-
CASSLVVSSYEQYF
TGTGCCAGCAGTTTAGTAGTGAGCTCCTACGAGCAGTACTTC
>TRBJ2-7|-|TRBV6-1|TRBD1
CASSEFWTGDYEQYF
TGTGCCAGCAGTGAATTTTGGACAGGGGACTACGAGCAGTACTTC
>TRBJ2-7|-|TRBV28|TRBD1
CASSLTGTGIHEQYF
TGTGCCAGCAGTTTAACTGGGACAGGGATCCACGAGCAGTACTTC
>TRBJ1-2|-|TRBV28|TRBD1
CASSLSGQGIPGYTF
TGTGCCAGCAGTTTATCCGGACAGGGCATCCCTGGCTACACCTTC
>TRBJ2-7|-|TRBV5-4|TRBD2
CASSGAGVHEQYF
TGTGCCAGCAGCGGGGCGGGAGTACACGAGCAGTACTTC
>TRBJ2-7|once|TRBV19|-
CASSHGGGAYEQYF
TGTGCCAGTAGCCATGGAGGTGGGGCCTACGAGCAGTACTTC
>TRBJ1-1|-|TRBV6-5|-
CASSYSPQGSTEAFF
TGTGCCAGCAGTTACTCCCCCCAGGGGAGCACTGAAGCTTTCTTT
>TRBJ1-4|-|TRBV19|TRBD1
CASSTGSGTGNEKLFF
TGTGCCAGTAGTACCGGATCCGGGACAGGGAATGAAAAACTGTTTTTT
>TRBJ1-1|-|TRBV4-2|-
CASSPPAGYTNTEAFF
TGTGCCAGCAGCCCTCCGGCAGGGTATACGAACACTGAAGCTTTCTTT
>TRBJ2-7|few|TRBV6-1|-
CASSEVKGPWYEQYF
TGTGCCAGCAGTGAAGTAAAGGGGCCGTGGTACGAGCAGTACTTC
>TRBJ2-2|-|TRBV10-1|-
CASSAGPNTGELFF
TGCGCCAGCAGTGCGGGTCCGAACACCGGGGAGCTGTTTTTT
>TRBJ2-1|-|TRBV7-3|-
CASSLDAGEQFF
TGTGCCAGCAGCTTAGATGCCGGTGAGCAGTTCTTC
>TRBJ2-7|-|TRBV11-2|-
CASSFGLTFYEQYF
TGTGCCAGCAGCTTCGGACTAACCTTTTACGAGCAGTACTTC
>TRBJ1-3|-|TRBV28|-
CASSPRSPGNTIYF
TGTGCCAGCAGCCCGAGGTCCCCTGGAAACACCATATATTTT
>TRBJ2-1|-|TRBV6-4|TRBD2
CASSAGGGEYNEQFF
TGTGCCAGCAGTGCGGGAGGGGGGGAGTACAATGAGCAGTTCTTC
>TRBJ2-1|-|TRBV27|-
CASRRSRDKYYNEQFF
TGTGCCAGCAGAAGGAGTCGGGACAAGTACTACAATGAGCAGTTCTTC
>TRBJ1-2|-|TRBV4-1|-
CASSQDLGGAYTF
TGCGCCAGCAGCCAAGATCTCGGAGGGGCCTACACCTTC
>TRBJ2-7|few|TRBV12-2|-
CASRLARQNYEQYF
TGTGCAAGTCGCTTAGCGCGGCAAAACTACGAGCAGTACTTC
>TRBJ2-7|-|TRBV27|-
CASSLDLLEQYF
TGTGCCAGCAGTTTGGACTTGCTCGAGCAGTACTTC
>TRBJ2-7|-|TRBV18|TRBD1
CASSPLSGTGGIYEQYF
TGTGCCAGCTCACCGTTATCCGGGACAGGGGGGATCTACGAGCAGTACTTC
>TRBJ1-2|-|TRBV5-1|-
CASSLRAGTNYGYTF
TGCGCCAGCAGCTTAAGGGCCGGGACAAACTATGGCTACACCTTC
>TRBJ1-6|-|TRBV28|TRBD1
CASSTGTVNSPLHF
TGTGCCAGTTCGACCGGGACAGTTAATTCACCCCTCCACTTT
>TRBJ1-2|-|TRBV4-1|-
CASSQVYLFGPSSDYGYTF
TGCGCCAGCAGCCAAGTCTATCTGTTTGGGCCCTCCTCGGACTATGGCTACACCTTC
>TRBJ2-7|-|TRBV11-2|TRBD2
CASSLGWGGVFSYEQYF
TGTGCCAGCAGCTTAGGATGGGGGGGGGTTTTCTCCTACGAGCAGTACTTC